The 29 T cell receptor beta chains below come from one sample, sequenced in a study of blood T cells in healthy people across ages. With a J-beta primer mix and a sample-barcoded 5' primer, a second PCR ran about 6 to 11 cycles. TCRdb used MiXCR to reprocess the 5' RACE reads, holding one entry per CDR3 protein. Of approximately 900,000 distinct CDR3 sequences in the sample, roughly 50% are singletons; the top ten hold around 15%. The sequenced sample was blood. The origin of the receptors is a young man in good health.

The chain employs TRBV3-1 and TRBJ2-3; D is ambiguous. V shed 0 bases and J shed 4 bases, with 8 bases lying between them. Looked up from germline, CDR1 is LGHDT and CDR2 is YNNKEL (reference sequence). CDR3 length: 14 residues. The CDR3 protein is CASSQDRSSDTQYF. The CDR3 DNA reads TGTGCCAGCAGCCAAGATCGATCGTCAGATACGCAGTATTTT.

The V call is TRBV11-1, the J call TRBJ2-7, with D perhaps matching TRBD1 or TRBD2 (6 bases each). The CDR3 contains 15 residues. With 5 bases removed from V and 1 base from J, the gap between germline ends came to 15 bases. Germline values: CDR1 SGHAT, CDR2 FQDESV (reference sequence). In nucleotides, the CDR3 is TGTGCCAGCAGCCCATTACGGGGGCAATCCTACGAGCAGTACTTC. Its protein product is CASSPLRGQSYEQYF.

This clonotype was recorded only once. The chain links TRBV5-4 to TRBJ1-2; D unresolved. The V gene lost 3 bases and the J gene lost 8 bases, with 11 bases spanning the gap. This CDR3 has 12 residues. Germline V gene lookup returns CDR1 SGHNT and CDR2 YYREEE (reference sequence). CDR3 residues: CASSSSGIGYTF. DNA for the CDR3: TGTGCCAGCAGCTCCTCGGGGATAGGCTACACCTTC.

V is TRBV12-5 and J is TRBJ2-4; D perhaps matches TRBD1 (5 bases). The J call may be wrong; the DNA end is better matched by TRBJ2-7. The CDR3 has 14 amino acids. Germline-derived CDR1 and CDR2 are LGHNT and FRNRAP. CDR3 amino acids: CASGLPNRQGEQYF. The DNA for the CDR3 is TGTGCTAGTGGTTTGCCCAACCGGCAGGGCGAGCAGTACTTC.

This clonotype was detected only once. The rearrangement joins TRBV10-2 to TRBJ1-2, with TRBD1 identical over 9 bases. Unmatched junction bases numbered 10, after V lost 4 bases and J lost 4 bases. The CDR3 length is 16 residues. CDR1 is WSHSY and CDR2 is SAAADI in the germline V gene. The CDR3: CASSATGQGALYGYTF. The CDR3 region has the DNA TGCGCCAGCAGTGCTACGGGACAGGGTGCGCTCTATGGCTACACCTTC.

This clonotype has ten or more counts. The chain uses TRBV5-1 and TRBJ1-2; D unclear. The V end lost 3 bases, the J end lost 7 bases, and 13 bases lay between the germline ends. Germline V CDR1 and CDR2: SGHRS, YFSETQ. The CDR3 is made up of 13 amino acids. The CDR3 here is CASSSDKIGGYTF. The CDR3 DNA sequence: TGCGCCAGCAGCTCCGACAAAATAGGTGGCTACACCTTC.

V gene TRBV27 combines with J gene TRBJ2-5; unclear D gene. The CDR3 is made up of 13 amino acids. V lost 0 bases and J 3 bases, leaving 5 bases between the germline ends. Germline lookup yields CDR1 MNHEY and CDR2 SMNVEV (reference sequence). The chain's CDR3 is CASSLSWKETQYF. The CDR3 bases are TGTGCCAGCAGTTTATCCTGGAAAGAGACCCAGTACTTC.

The chain joins TRBV20-1 to TRBJ1-6; 8 bases align to TRBD1. Germline V gene sequence: CDR1 DFQATT, CDR2 SNEGSKA (reference sequence). The trim removed 1 base at V and 4 bases at J, leaving 6 bases unmatched. CDR3 size: 16 residues. The CDR3 DNA is TGCAGTGCTAGAGTACAGGGGGACTTTTATAATTCACCCCTCCACTTT. This codes for CSARVQGDFYNSPLHF.

The V and J genes are TRBV20-1 and TRBJ1-3; D possibly corresponds to TRBD1 (6 bases). Between the trimmed V and J ends, which lost 2 bases and 4 bases, there was a span of 12 bases. Germline V gene data show CDR1 as DFQATT and CDR2 as SNEGSKA (reference sequence). The CDR3 is made up of 14 amino acids. The CDR3 is CSARQGLQGNTIYF. Written as DNA, the CDR3 is TGCAGTGCTAGACAGGGGTTGCAGGGAAACACCATATATTTT.

The rearrangement links TRBV5-1 to TRBJ1-2; a possible D gene is TRBD1 (5 bases). The CDR3 totals 13 residues. Trimming stripped 2 bases from V and 3 bases from J, with 8 bases between. Germline CDR1 and CDR2: SGHRS and YFSETQ. CDR3 protein: CASSLQEDYGYTF. DNA of the CDR3: TGCGCCAGCAGCTTACAGGAGGACTATGGCTACACCTTC.

J is TRBJ1-6 and V is TRBV4-3; a possible D gene is TRBD1 (5 bases). This CDR3 has 13 residues. Trimming stripped 0 bases from V and 9 bases from J, with 6 bases between. Looked up from germline, CDR1 is LGHNA and CDR2 is YSLEER. The CDR3: CASSQERGSPLHF. In DNA form, the CDR3 reads TGCGCCAGCAGCCAAGAAAGGGGTTCACCCCTCCACTTT.

The chain recombines TRBV3-1 with TRBJ2-1; D gene ambiguous. From germline, CDR1 is LGHDT and CDR2 YNNKEL (reference sequence). V was pared by 2 bases and J by 7 bases, with 3 bases between. The CDR3 contains 11 residues. CDR3 region: CASSQINEQFF. The CDR3 bases are TGTGCCAGCAGCCAAATAAATGAGCAGTTCTTC.

The chain uses TRBV5-6 and TRBJ2-5; D remains unclear. Per germline, CDR1 SGHDT and CDR2 YYEEEE. V was cut by 0 bases and J by 6 bases, with 18 bases left in between. CDR3 length: 16 residues. In nucleotides, the CDR3 is TGTGCCAGCAGCTTGGCGTCGGCCGCGATTCTAAAGACCCAGTACTTC. This encodes CASSLASAAILKTQYF.

This clonotype was found a few times. The genes are TRBV28 and TRBJ2-7, with TRBD2 as a possible D gene (6 bases). V shed 5 bases and J shed 0 bases, with 14 bases lying between them. The CDR3 runs 15 residues. Looked up from germline, CDR1 is MDHEN and CDR2 is SYDVKM. The CDR3 spells CASSIRDFASYEQYF. The DNA of the CDR3 is TGTGCCAGCAGTATCCGGGACTTCGCCTCCTACGAGCAGTACTTC.

The chain combines TRBV13 with TRBJ2-3; D gene unclear. Trimming removed 1 base at V and 7 bases at J, with 9 bases between. Germline V gives CDR1 PRHDT, CDR2 FYEKMQ (reference sequence). The CDR3 length is 13 residues. The CDR3 reads CASSLEEYNTQYF. In DNA form, the CDR3 reads TGTGCCAGCAGCTTAGAGGAATACAATACGCAGTATTTT.

This clonotype has more than one count but fewer than ten. The chain is built from TRBV3-1 and TRBJ2-1; the D gene is possibly TRBD1 (7 bases). V lost 1 base, J lost 5 bases, and 12 bases lay in between. This CDR3 has 15 residues. Germline V lookup: CDR1 LGHDT, CDR2 YNNKEL (reference sequence). CDR3 amino acids: CASSQAGGLNNEQFF. The CDR3 DNA sequence: TGTGCCAGCAGCCAAGCAGGGGGGCTCAACAATGAGCAGTTCTTC.

This clonotype occurred a few times. The chain couples TRBV15 to TRBJ2-7; TRBD1 matches 7 bases. CDR3 length: 15 amino acids. V lost 5 bases to trimming and J lost 1 base; unmatched junction nucleotides: 8. Germline CDR1 LNHNV, CDR2 YYDKDF (reference sequence). For the CDR3, the DNA is TGTGCCACCAGCTCACCGGACAGGCCTTCCTACGAGCAGTACTTC. Encoded protein: CATSSPDRPSYEQYF.

This chain joins TRBV7-2 and TRBJ1-6; weak D call: TRBD1 (5 bases). The CDR3 has 17 amino acids. CDR1 and CDR2 (germline): SGHTA, FQGNSA. V gave up 5 bases and J gave up 0 bases, with 14 bases separating them. CDR3 residues: CASSLPAGSSYNSPLHF. CDR3 sequence (DNA): TGTGCCAGCAGCCTCCCTGCAGGGAGCTCCTATAATTCACCCCTCCACTTT.

This clonotype occurred many times. The chain uses TRBV3-1 and TRBJ2-3, with 11 bases that match TRBD2. V lost 1 base, J lost 5 bases, and 8 bases stayed unmatched. The V gene's germline CDR1 is LGHDT and CDR2 YNNKEL (reference sequence). This CDR3 has 17 residues. CDR3 region: CASSQGLAGGGKDTQYF. CDR3 nucleotide sequence: TGTGCCAGCAGCCAAGGTCTAGCGGGGGGAGGGAAAGATACGCAGTATTTT.

This chain uses TRBV5-1 with TRBJ2-1, with D possibly being TRBD1 or TRBD2 (5 bases each). Germline CDR1 reads SGHRS; CDR2 reads YFSETQ. V was trimmed by 0 bases and J by 1 base, leaving 11 bases between them. The CDR3 covers 16 residues. CDR3 nucleotides: TGCGCCAGCAGCTTGGTGGTGGGGGTGTCCTACAATGAGCAGTTCTTC. Residues: CASSLVVGVSYNEQFF.

The V and J genes are TRBV29-1 and TRBJ2-5, with TRBD2 matching 7 bases. The CDR3 spans 11 residues. Germline assignment: CDR1 SQVTM and CDR2 ANQGSEA. The V segment lost 7 bases and the J segment 11 bases; nucleotides outside the gene matches: 10. CDR3 loop: CSARRGNEQYF. In DNA form, the CDR3 reads TGCAGCGCACGGCGGGGGAATGAGCAGTACTTC. The variable domain in full, with the rest retrieved from reference TRBV29-1 and TRBJ2-5, is SAVISQKPSRDICQRGTSLTIQCQVDSQVTMMFWYRQQPGQSLTLIATANQGSEATYESGFVIDKFPISRPNLTFSTLTVSNMSPEDSSIYLCSARRGNEQYFGPGTRLLVL.

The CDR3 sequence is CASSQGWEGNQPQHF. CDR3 sequence (DNA): TGCGCCAGCAGCCAAGGCTGGGAGGGCAATCAGCCCCAGCATTTT. The gene calls are TRBV4-1 and TRBJ1-5, with D hard to call. This CDR3 has 15 residues. The germline gives CDR1 MGHRA, CDR2 YSYEKL. Trimming stripped 1 base from V and 2 bases from J, with 9 bases between.

V and J are TRBV4-1 and TRBJ2-3, with 7 bases lining up with TRBD1. After removal of 3 bases from V and 5 bases from J, the junction contained 5 bases not matched to a gene. The CDR3 runs 14 residues. The germline CDR1 and CDR2 sequences are MGHRA and YSYEKL. The CDR3 DNA is TGCGCCAGCAGCCATATAACAGGGGAAGATACGCAGTATTTT. Its translation: CASSHITGEDTQYF.

In its sample, this clonotype was seen once. The J gene is TRBJ2-1, the V gene TRBV2; D uncertain. The germline V gene has CDR1 SNHLY and CDR2 FYNNEI. The CDR3 has 13 amino acids. V dropped 8 bases and J dropped 3 bases, with 11 bases sitting between them. In DNA form, the CDR3 reads TGTGCCAGCCACCGGCCGAGCTACAATGAGCAGTTCTTC. This codes for CASHRPSYNEQFF.

This chain links TRBV20-1 with TRBJ2-1; D gene unclear. The CDR3 spans 13 residues. The V end was cut by 0 bases, the J end by 7 bases, with 10 bases between. From germline, CDR1 is DFQATT and CDR2 SNEGSKA (reference sequence). The CDR3: CSARDLSGNEQFF. The CDR3 DNA reads as TGCAGTGCTAGAGATCTAAGTGGGAATGAGCAGTTCTTC.

The chain couples TRBV6-6 to TRBJ2-1, with TRBD1 matching 8 bases. The CDR3 has 16 residues. The germline V gene has CDR1 MNHNY and CDR2 SVGAGI (reference sequence). V shed 4 bases, J shed 3 bases, and the junction held 8 bases outside the gene matches. The CDR3 DNA follows: TGTGCCAGCAGTTTTCATGACAGGGGAAGCTACAATGAGCAGTTCTTC. Protein sequence: CASSFHDRGSYNEQFF.

This sequence joins TRBV12-3 or TRBV12-4 and TRBJ1-3; D is uncertain. Trimming cost V 4 bases and J 0 bases, with 10 bases left between them. The CDR3 consists of 15 residues. The CDR3 spells CASSWVPDSGNTIYF. CDR3 bases: TGTGCCAGCAGTTGGGTCCCCGACTCTGGAAACACCATATATTTT.

This clonotype turned up a few times. V is TRBV4-1 and J is TRBJ1-1; TRBD1 matches at 9 bases. V dropped 5 bases and J dropped 11; count of bases not matched to a gene: 12. CDR1 is MGHRA and CDR2 is YSYEKL in the germline V gene. The CDR3 has 14 residues. The CDR3 DNA reads as TGCGCCAGCAGCAGCGGACAGGGGAGTACTCACGCTTTCTTT. Protein: CASSSGQGSTHAFF.

This chain joins TRBV29-1 and TRBJ2-2; the D gene is possibly TRBD1 (6 bases). The CDR3 loop spans 13 amino acids. V lost 3 bases, J lost 3 bases, and 8 bases lay in between. The germline V gene encodes CDR1 SQVTM and CDR2 ANQGSEA. In DNA form, the CDR3 reads TGCAGCGTTGATCAGGGGCACACCGGGGAGCTGTTTTTT. Protein sequence: CSVDQGHTGELFF.